A selection of T cell receptor beta chains follows, all from one sample in a study of cytomegalovirus exposure and HLA in healthy donors. The table came from immunoSEQ multiplex PCR; TCRdb's copy has only in-frame clones and leaves some out. The sample carries about 140,000 clones, about 80% recorded once. Material: PBMCs. The receptors shown here come from an older woman in good health and CMV-seropositive. Both conserved end residues are part of each CDR3. D genes are given only for firm matches. Rows give clone size only sometimes, using once, few, many, or a class for an expanded clone.

size: few; V: TRBV15; J: TRBJ2-1; D: .; CDR3: CATSRVRTAYNEQFF; DNA: TGTGCCACCAGCAGAGTCAGGACAGCCTACAATGAGCAGTTCTTC
size: few; V: TRBV20-1; J: TRBJ2-7; D: .; CDR3: CSARGHYEQYF; DNA: TGCAGTGCTAGAGGGCACTACGAGCAGTACTTC
size: .; V: TRBV18; J: TRBJ1-2; D: .; CDR3: CASSPGQGSNYGYTF; DNA: TGTGCCAGCTCACCGGGGCAGGGGAGTAACTATGGCTACACCTTC
size: .; V: TRBV29-1; J: TRBJ2-5; D: .; CDR3: CSVEVPLGEQYF; DNA: TGCAGCGTTGAAGTCCCCTTGGGAGAGCAGTACTTC
size: .; V: TRBV30; J: TRBJ2-7; D: .; CDR3: CAWSGRGGLAPEQYF; DNA: TGTGCCTGGAGTGGAAGGGGGGGGCTAGCACCCGAGCAGTACTTC
size: .; V: TRBV19; J: TRBJ2-7; D: .; CDR3: CASSIGEPHGDSYEQYF; DNA: TGTGCCAGTAGTATAGGGGAGCCCCACGGAGACTCCTACGAGCAGTACTTC
size: .; V: TRBV6-6; J: TRBJ1-4; D: .; CDR3: CASSYSKAVIDEKLFF; DNA: TGTGCCAGCAGTTACTCTAAGGCGGTCATAGATGAAAAACTGTTTTTT
size: .; V: TRBV6-1; J: TRBJ1-5; D: TRBD1; CDR3: CASSASTGGGQPQHF; DNA: TGTGCCAGCAGTGCATCGACAGGGGGCGGCCAGCCCCAGCATTTT
size: .; V: TRBV6-6; J: TRBJ2-1; D: TRBD1; CDR3: CASSYFGTGGINEQFF; DNA: TGTGCCAGCAGTTACTTCGGGACAGGGGGGATCAATGAGCAGTTCTTC
size: .; V: TRBV5-1; J: TRBJ1-2; D: .; CDR3: CASSRAGAGYTF; DNA: TGCGCCAGCAGCCGCGCAGGGGCTGGCTACACCTTC
size: few; V: TRBV19; J: TRBJ1-1; D: .; CDR3: CASSMSYGNTEAFF; DNA: TGTGCCAGTAGTATGAGTTACGGGAACACTGAAGCTTTCTTT
size: .; V: TRBV6-6; J: TRBJ2-3; D: TRBD1; CDR3: CASSYKQGEGDTQYF; DNA: TGTGCCAGCAGTTATAAGCAGGGGGAAGGAGATACGCAGTATTTT
size: .; V: TRBV30; J: TRBJ2-5; D: .; CDR3: CAWSVLGGTQYF; DNA: TGTGCCTGGAGTGTACTGGGGGGGACCCAGTACTTC
size: once; V: TRBV7-8; J: TRBJ1-4; D: .; CDR3: CASSLTGRARVKLFF; DNA: TGTGCCAGCAGCCTTACAGGGCGGGCCCGCGTAAAACTGTTTTTT
size: .; V: TRBV21-1; J: TRBJ2-7; D: .; CDR3: CASSEKAVGRGSYEQYF; DNA: .
size: .; V: TRBV19; J: TRBJ2-1; D: .; CDR3: CASSLVPGSEQFF; DNA: TGTGCCAGTAGTCTGGTTCCGGGTAGTGAGCAGTTCTTC
size: .; V: TRBV5-6; J: TRBJ1-1; D: .; CDR3: CASSLVASWNTEAFF; DNA: TGTGCCAGCAGCTTGGTTGCGAGCTGGAACACTGAAGCTTTCTTT
size: .; V: TRBV5-4; J: TRBJ1-1; D: .; CDR3: CASRIDRSTEAFF; DNA: TGTGCCAGCAGGATAGACAGGTCCACTGAAGCTTTCTTT
size: .; V: TRBV4-3; J: TRBJ2-7; D: TRBD2; CDR3: CASSQEREELYEQYF; DNA: TGCGCCAGCAGCCAAGAGCGGGAGGAACTCTACGAGCAGTACTTC
size: .; V: TRBV18; J: TRBJ2-3; D: TRBD1; CDR3: CASSPRDRAAYTDTQYF; DNA: TGTGCCAGCTCACCCCGGGACAGGGCGGCTTACACAGATACGCAGTATTTT
size: .; V: TRBV27; J: TRBJ2-7; D: .; CDR3: CASSLSAGYEQYF; DNA: TGTGCCAGCAGTTTGTCAGCGGGCTACGAGCAGTACTTC
size: .; V: TRBV19; J: TRBJ2-3; D: .; CDR3: CASSFSGPPTDTQYF; DNA: TGTGCCAGTAGTTTTAGCGGACCACCCACAGATACGCAGTATTTT
size: .; V: TRBV19; J: TRBJ2-1; D: TRBD2; CDR3: CASKAGTGGLEQFF; DNA: TGTGCCAGTAAGGCGGGGACGGGAGGGCTTGAGCAGTTCTTC
size: once; V: TRBV27; J: TRBJ2-2; D: TRBD1; CDR3: CASSSLDRVNTGELFF; DNA: TGTGCCAGCAGTTCCCTGGACAGGGTTAACACCGGGGAGCTGTTTTTT
size: .; V: TRBV19; J: TRBJ2-6; D: .; CDR3: CASSITPGHLSGANVLTF; DNA: TGTGCCAGTAGTATCACCCCGGGACACCTCTCTGGGGCCAACGTCCTGACTTTC
size: .; V: TRBV2; J: TRBJ1-1; D: .; CDR3: CASSGTVMNTEAFF; DNA: TGTGCCAGCAGTGGGACAGTCATGAACACTGAAGCTTTCTTT
size: .; V: TRBV28; J: TRBJ1-2; D: TRBD1; CDR3: CASSPGGENVGYTF; DNA: TGTGCCAGCAGTCCAGGGGGTGAGAATGTCGGCTACACCTTC
size: .; V: TRBV6-5; J: TRBJ2-7; D: .; CDR3: CASSRDSNSYEQYF; DNA: TGTGCCAGCAGCCGGGACTCCAACTCCTACGAGCAGTACTTC
size: .; V: TRBV11-3; J: TRBJ2-7; D: .; CDR3: CASSWALQGPSEQYF; DNA: TGTGCCAGCAGCTGGGCACTACAGGGACCTTCAGAGCAGTACTTC
size: .; V: TRBV27; J: TRBJ2-1; D: .; CDR3: CASHPTGIPYNEQFF; DNA: TGTGCCAGCCATCCAACGGGGATTCCCTACAATGAGCAGTTCTTC
size: few; V: TRBV6-5; J: TRBJ2-6; D: TRBD1; CDR3: CASSSGGIGANVLTF; DNA: TGTGCCAGCAGTTCAGGGGGCATAGGGGCCAACGTCCTGACTTTC
size: .; V: TRBV5-4; J: TRBJ2-5; D: .; CDR3: CASSLVVEETQYF; DNA: TGTGCCAGCAGCTTGGTTGTGGAGGAGACCCAGTACTTC
size: .; V: TRBV7-2; J: TRBJ2-2; D: .; CDR3: CASSSGVGELFF; DNA: TGTGCCAGCAGCTCCGGGGTCGGGGAGCTGTTTTTT
size: .; V: TRBV27; J: TRBJ1-2; D: TRBD1; CDR3: CASSLGRDSYGYTF; DNA: TGTGCCAGCAGTTTAGGCCGGGACAGCTATGGCTACACCTTC
size: .; V: TRBV5-1; J: TRBJ2-3; D: TRBD1; CDR3: CASSSQGAPDTQYF; DNA: TGCGCCAGCAGCTCGCAGGGGGCCCCAGATACGCAGTATTTT
size: few; V: TRBV30; J: TRBJ1-1; D: TRBD1; CDR3: CAWWTGVMNTEAFF; DNA: TGTGCCTGGTGGACAGGGGTCATGAACACTGAAGCTTTCTTT
size: .; V: TRBV7-2; J: TRBJ2-6; D: .; CDR3: CASSLSGSGANVLTF; DNA: TGTGCCAGCAGCTTAAGCGGATCCGGGGCCAACGTCCTGACTTTC
size: .; V: TRBV30; J: TRBJ2-1; D: .; CDR3: CAWRARRVNEQFF; DNA: TGTGCCTGGAGAGCGCGGAGGGTAAATGAGCAGTTCTTC
size: once; V: TRBV4-3; J: TRBJ2-3; D: .; CDR3: CASSQGVGRSLSTDTQYF; DNA: TGCGCCAGCAGCCAAGGGGTTGGGAGGTCGCTTAGCACAGATACGCAGTATTTT
size: .; V: TRBV30; J: TRBJ1-2; D: .; CDR3: CAWTALSGYTF; DNA: TGTGCCTGGACTGCACTCTCTGGCTACACCTTC
size: .; V: TRBV29-1; J: TRBJ1-5; D: .; CDR3: CSVGGGSNQPQHF; DNA: TGCAGCGTTGGGGGAGGGAGCAATCAGCCCCAGCATTTT
size: few; V: TRBV5-1; J: TRBJ2-2; D: TRBD2; CDR3: CASSYTSGTTGELFF; DNA: TGCGCCAGCAGCTACACCAGCGGGACCACCGGGGAGCTGTTTTTT
size: .; V: TRBV10-3; J: TRBJ2-7; D: TRBD2; CDR3: CAISESGLASSYEQYF; DNA: TGTGCCATCAGTGAGTCTGGACTAGCGAGCTCCTACGAGCAGTACTTC
size: few; V: TRBV4-2; J: TRBJ1-1; D: .; CDR3: CASSQVMEENTEAFF; DNA: TGTGCCAGCAGCCAAGTTATGGAGGAGAACACTGAAGCTTTCTTT
size: once; V: TRBV27; J: TRBJ1-2; D: TRBD1; CDR3: CASSFAGGRHGYTF; DNA: TGTGCCAGCAGCTTTGCAGGGGGCCGTCATGGCTACACCTTC
size: .; V: TRBV5-4; J: TRBJ2-5; D: TRBD1; CDR3: CASSEDRRETQYF; DNA: TGTGCCAGCAGCGAGGACAGGAGGGAGACCCAGTACTTC
size: .; V: TRBV18; J: TRBJ2-1; D: TRBD2; CDR3: CASSPPTSGGLGEQFF; DNA: TGTGCCAGCTCACCGCCGACTAGCGGGGGCCTGGGTGAGCAGTTCTTC
size: few; V: TRBV4-1; J: TRBJ2-3; D: TRBD2; CDR3: CASSQGSGTKLQDTQYF; DNA: TGCGCCAGCAGCCAAGGTAGCGGGACTAAACTACAGGATACGCAGTATTTT
size: .; V: TRBV18; J: TRBJ1-1; D: TRBD1; CDR3: CASSPSTGTEAFF; DNA: TGTGCCAGCTCACCCTCGACAGGGACTGAAGCTTTCTTT